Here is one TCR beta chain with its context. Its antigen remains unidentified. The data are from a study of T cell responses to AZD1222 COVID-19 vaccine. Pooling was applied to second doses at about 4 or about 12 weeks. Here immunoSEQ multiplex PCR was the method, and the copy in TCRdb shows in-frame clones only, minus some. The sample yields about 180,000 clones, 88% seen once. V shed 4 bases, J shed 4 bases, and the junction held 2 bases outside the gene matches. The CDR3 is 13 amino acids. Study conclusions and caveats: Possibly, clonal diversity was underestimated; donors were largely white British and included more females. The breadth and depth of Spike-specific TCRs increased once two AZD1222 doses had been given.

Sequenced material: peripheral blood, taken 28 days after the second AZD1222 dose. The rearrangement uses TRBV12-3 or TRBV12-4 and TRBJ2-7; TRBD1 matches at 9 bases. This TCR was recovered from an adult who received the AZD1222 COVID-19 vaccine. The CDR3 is CASSYRGRYEQYF. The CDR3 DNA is TGTGCCAGCAGTTACAGGGGGCGGTACGAGCAGTACTTC.